Sequencing of this T cell receptor (beta chain) was carried out in a study of blood T cell repertoires in COVID-19. Assay: immunoSEQ multiplex PCR; the TCRdb copy retains only in-frame clones and omits some. The sample has around 290,000 clones, roughly 90% seen once. This clone was seen at least ten times. There are 12 residues in the CDR3. V dropped 5 bases and J dropped 10; count of bases not matched to a gene: 8. The receptor comes from a woman in her 30s who had recovered from COVID-19. The rearrangement links TRBV12-3 or TRBV12-4 to TRBJ2-7; 7 nucleotides align to TRBD1. Sample: PBMCs or T cells enriched from blood (not recorded which). The CDR3: CASSIRQGLQYF. CDR3 DNA sequence: TGTGCCAGCAGTATTCGACAGGGCCTTCAGTACTTC.